This T cell receptor (beta chain) was found in a study of CD8 T cells in Susac syndrome. CDR1 MGHDK and CDR2 SYGVNS come from the germline V gene. The CDR3 is made up of 14 amino acids. With 2 bases removed from V and 2 bases from J, the gap between germline ends came to 10 bases. The RNA, about 0.45 to 1 ug, was put through reverse transcription using random hexamers. TCRdb recomputed calls from the immunoSEQ multiplex PCR reads with MiXCR, one row per CDR3 protein. The profile shows more than 95,000 distinct CDR3 sequences, around 94% of them singletons. TCR beta sequences were obtained from blood CD8+ and CD4+ T cells.

Sequencing was done on a sample of CD4+ T cells from PBMCs. The rearrangement joins TRBV25-1 to TRBJ2-7; D possibly matches TRBD1 or TRBD2 (5 bases each). This TCR derives from a human donor in good health. CDR3 DNA sequence: TGTGCCAGCAGTGAAAGGCAGGGACCCTACGAGCAGTACTTC. Protein: CASSERQGPYEQYF.